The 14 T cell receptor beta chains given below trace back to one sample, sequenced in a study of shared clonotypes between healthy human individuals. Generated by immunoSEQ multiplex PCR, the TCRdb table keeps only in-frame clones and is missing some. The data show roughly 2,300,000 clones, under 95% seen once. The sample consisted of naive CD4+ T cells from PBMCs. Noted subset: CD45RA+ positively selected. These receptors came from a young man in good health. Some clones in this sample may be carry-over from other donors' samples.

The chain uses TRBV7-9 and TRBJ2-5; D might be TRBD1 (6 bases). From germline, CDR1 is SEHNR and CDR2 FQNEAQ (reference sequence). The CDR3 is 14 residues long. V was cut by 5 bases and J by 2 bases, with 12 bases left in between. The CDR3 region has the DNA TGTGCCAGCAGCCCCGCGACAGGACAAGAGACCCAGTACTTC. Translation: CASSPATGQETQYF.

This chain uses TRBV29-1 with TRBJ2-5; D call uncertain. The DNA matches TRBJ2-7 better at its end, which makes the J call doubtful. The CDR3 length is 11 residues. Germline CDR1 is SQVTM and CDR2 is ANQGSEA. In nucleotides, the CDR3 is TGCAGCGTTGTGGTCCGAAACGAGCAGTACTTC. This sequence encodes CSVVVRNEQYF.

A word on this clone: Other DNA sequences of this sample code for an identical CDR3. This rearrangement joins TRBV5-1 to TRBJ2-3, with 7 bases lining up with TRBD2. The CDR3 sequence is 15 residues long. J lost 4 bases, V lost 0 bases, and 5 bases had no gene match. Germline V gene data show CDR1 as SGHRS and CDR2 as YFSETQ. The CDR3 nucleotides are TGCGCCAGCAGCTTGGCTCGGGGGGTCGCAGATACGCAGTATTTT. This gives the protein CASSLARGVADTQYF.

As DNA, the CDR3 is TGTGCCAGTAGTATAATCGTCGGCGCAAGCAATCAGCCCCAGCATTTT. As protein: CASSIIVGASNQPQHF. The chain couples TRBV19 to TRBJ1-5; no reliable D call. V was cut by 2 bases and J by 1 base, with 12 bases left in between. In germline, CDR1 is LNHDA, CDR2 SQIVND (reference sequence). CDR3 length equals 16 residues.

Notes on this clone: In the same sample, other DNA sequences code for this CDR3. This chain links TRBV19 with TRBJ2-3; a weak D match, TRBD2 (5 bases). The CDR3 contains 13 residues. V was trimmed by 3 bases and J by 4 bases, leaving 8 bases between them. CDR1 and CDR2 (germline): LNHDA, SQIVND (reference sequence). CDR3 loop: CASSIRTADTQYF. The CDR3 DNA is TGTGCCAGTAGTATCAGGACTGCAGATACGCAGTATTTT.

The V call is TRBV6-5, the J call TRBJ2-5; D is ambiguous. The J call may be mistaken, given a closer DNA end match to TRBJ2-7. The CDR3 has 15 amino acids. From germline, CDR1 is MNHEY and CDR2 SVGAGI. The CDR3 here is CASSPFNTASYEQYF. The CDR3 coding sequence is TGTGCCAGCAGTCCCTTCAACACTGCAAGCTACGAGCAGTACTTC.

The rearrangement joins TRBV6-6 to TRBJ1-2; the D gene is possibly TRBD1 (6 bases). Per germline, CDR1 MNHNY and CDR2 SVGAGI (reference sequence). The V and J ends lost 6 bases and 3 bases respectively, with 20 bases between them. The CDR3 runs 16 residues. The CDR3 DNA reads TGTGCCAGCAGCTCCCGCGCAGGGGCGTTGGACTATGGCTACACCTTC. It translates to CASSSRAGALDYGYTF.

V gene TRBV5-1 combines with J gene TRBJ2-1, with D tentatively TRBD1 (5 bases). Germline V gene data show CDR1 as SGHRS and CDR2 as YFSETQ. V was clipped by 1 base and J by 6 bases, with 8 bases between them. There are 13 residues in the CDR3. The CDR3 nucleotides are TGCGCCAGCAGCTTGACAGGCAGCAATGAGCAGTTCTTC. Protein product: CASSLTGSNEQFF.

This CDR3 is CASSTTYQETQYF. The CDR3 DNA reads as TGTGCCAGCAGCACTACCTACCAAGAGACCCAGTACTTC. This chain connects TRBV7-6 to TRBJ2-5; unclear D gene. V lost 5 bases and J lost 0, with 7 bases in between. Germline V gene data show CDR1 as SGHVS and CDR2 as FNYEAQ. The CDR3 has 13 amino acids.

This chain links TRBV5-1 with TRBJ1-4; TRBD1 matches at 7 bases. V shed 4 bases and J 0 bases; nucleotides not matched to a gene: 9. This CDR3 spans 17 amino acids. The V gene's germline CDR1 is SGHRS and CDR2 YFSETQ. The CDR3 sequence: CASSLGQVSPTNEKLFF. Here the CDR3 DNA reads TGCGCCAGCAGCCTAGGACAGGTCTCTCCAACTAATGAAAAACTGTTTTTT.

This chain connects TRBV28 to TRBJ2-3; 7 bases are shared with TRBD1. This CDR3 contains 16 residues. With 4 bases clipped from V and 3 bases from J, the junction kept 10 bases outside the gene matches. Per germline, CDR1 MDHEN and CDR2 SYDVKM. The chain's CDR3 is CASSSTGAQTTDTQYF. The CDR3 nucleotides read TGTGCCAGCAGTTCCACAGGGGCCCAGACTACAGATACGCAGTATTTT.

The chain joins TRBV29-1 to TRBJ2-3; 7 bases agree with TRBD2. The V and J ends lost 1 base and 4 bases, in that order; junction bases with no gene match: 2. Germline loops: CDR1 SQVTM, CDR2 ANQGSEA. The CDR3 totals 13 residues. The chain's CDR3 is CSVEGGRADTQYF. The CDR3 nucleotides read TGCAGCGTTGAAGGTGGGAGGGCAGATACGCAGTATTTT.

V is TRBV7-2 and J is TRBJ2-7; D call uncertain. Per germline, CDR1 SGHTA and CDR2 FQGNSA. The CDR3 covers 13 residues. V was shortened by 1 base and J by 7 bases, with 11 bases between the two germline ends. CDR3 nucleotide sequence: TGTGCCAGCAGCTTAGACCCGCTGGGAGAGCAGTACTTC. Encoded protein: CASSLDPLGEQYF.

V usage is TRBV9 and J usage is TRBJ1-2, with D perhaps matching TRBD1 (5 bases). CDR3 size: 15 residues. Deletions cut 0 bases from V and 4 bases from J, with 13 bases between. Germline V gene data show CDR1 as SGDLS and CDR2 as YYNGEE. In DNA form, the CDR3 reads TGTGCCAGCAGCGTAGACGTCGCAAGGGGCTATGGCTACACCTTC. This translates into CASSVDVARGYGYTF. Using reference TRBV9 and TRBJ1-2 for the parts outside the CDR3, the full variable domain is DSGVTQTPKHLITATGQRVTLRCSPRSGDLSVYWYQQSLDQGLQFLIQYYNGEERAKGNILERFSAQQFPDLHSELNLSSLELGDSALYFCASSVDVARGYGYTFGSGTRLTVV.